Shown below are 10 T cell receptor beta chains from a single sample sequenced in a study of spatial heterogeneity in lung cancer. Each CDR3 protein gets one entry after TCRdb re-called the 5' RACE reads with MiXCR. The table has about 52,000 distinct CDR3 sequences, 7.4% seen once; the top ten hold roughly 35%. Time point noted: blood at routine non-recurrence follow-up after resection. TCRs were sequenced from unsorted whole RNA of tumor, nontumor lung or PBMC. The material sequenced was PBMCs, taken at follow-up. These receptors all stem from a female donor with early-stage non-small cell lung cancer.

The CDR3 loop reads CASTLTGVDTQYF. The CDR3, as DNA: TGCGCCAGCACCCTGACAGGGGTGGATACGCAGTATTTT. The chain employs TRBV5-1 and TRBJ2-3; 8 nucleotides match TRBD1. Germline CDR1 reads SGHRS; CDR2 reads YFSETQ. The ends lost 6 bases at V and 6 bases at J; junction bases unmatched: 6. The CDR3 totals 13 residues. Using reference TRBV5-1 and TRBJ2-3 for the parts outside the CDR3, the full variable domain is KAGVTQTPRYLIKTRGQQVTLSCSPISGHRSVSWYQQTPGQGLQFLFEYFSETQRNKGNFPGRFSGRQFSNSRSEMNVSTLELGDSALYLCASTLTGVDTQYFGPGTRLTVL.

The chain employs TRBV7-2 and TRBJ2-3, with D hard to call. The CDR3 has 14 amino acids. The germline V and J ends were trimmed by 5 bases and 0 bases, with 9 bases remaining between them. Germline V CDR1 and CDR2: SGHTA, FQGNSA. CDR3 protein: CASSTPLSTDTQYF. For the CDR3, the DNA is TGTGCCAGCAGCACTCCCCTGAGCACAGATACGCAGTATTTT.

V and J are TRBV3-1 and TRBJ1-1, with D hard to call. CDR1 and CDR2 from the germline V gene are LGHDT and YNNKEL (reference sequence). CDR3 length equals 15 residues. Trimming took off 4 bases at V and 1 base at J, with 13 bases between the two ends. The CDR3 region is CASSLMTPSNTEAFF. The CDR3 DNA sequence: TGTGCCAGCAGCCTAATGACACCCTCGAACACTGAAGCTTTCTTT.

The V and J genes are TRBV4-2 and TRBJ2-1; D uncertain. This CDR3 is 12 amino acids long. Germline V gives CDR1 LGHNA, CDR2 YNFKEQ. Trimming took off 6 bases at V and 9 bases at J, with 12 bases between the two ends. The CDR3 spells CASRRTHGEQFF. The CDR3 DNA reads as TGTGCCAGCAGGCGTACCCACGGTGAGCAGTTCTTC.

This clonotype was found a few times. The chain uses TRBV19 and TRBJ1-2; D is unclear. In germline, CDR1 is LNHDA, CDR2 SQIVND (reference sequence). The CDR3 loop spans 14 amino acids. V lost 5 bases and J lost 4, with 14 bases in between. CDR3 residues: CASSSRPEGYGYTF. CDR3 sequence (DNA): TGTGCCAGTAGTTCACGCCCCGAGGGCTATGGCTACACCTTC.

A few counts support this clonotype. Sequence at one end of the junction differs from germline and may be a read error. The CDR3 bases are TGTGCTAGCAGCTTAGGAGACAGGAAGACTAACTATGGCTACACCTTC. Amino acid sequence: CASSLGDRKTNYGYTF. The chain couples TRBV7-7 to TRBJ1-2; tentative D call: TRBD1 (6 bases). The CDR3 has 16 residues. In germline, CDR1 is SSHAT, CDR2 FNYEAQ (reference sequence).

The chain combines TRBV20-1 with TRBJ2-2, with 8 bases identical to TRBD1. After removal of 3 bases from V and 5 bases from J, the junction contained 8 bases not matched to a gene. Germline CDR1 and CDR2: DFQATT and SNEGSKA (reference sequence). The CDR3 has 15 residues. In DNA form, the CDR3 reads TGCAGTGCTAGGGCCCCTGGACAGGGAACCGGGGAGCTGTTTTTT. Residues: CSARAPGQGTGELFF.

The J gene is TRBJ1-3, the V gene TRBV6-2 or TRBV6-3; D is uncertain. This CDR3 is 16 amino acids long. Germline V gene data show CDR1 as MNHEY and CDR2 as SVGEGT. The ends were cut back, 7 bases at V and 0 bases at J, with 16 bases in the middle. Here the CDR3 DNA reads TGTGCCAGCACCCCGGTGCTGAAAAGCTCTGGAAACACCATATATTTT. Its translation is CASTPVLKSSGNTIYF.

The gene calls are TRBV20-1 and TRBJ1-2, with D possibly being TRBD1 (5 bases). The CDR3 covers 14 residues. CDR1 and CDR2 (germline): DFQATT, SNEGSKA (reference sequence). Trimming removed 0 bases from V and 8 bases from J, with 16 bases in between. CDR3 sequence: CSARDRQGRRGYTF. The CDR3 coding sequence is TGCAGTGCTAGAGATCGGCAGGGACGGCGAGGCTACACCTTC.

This clonotype was detected many times. The chain employs TRBV7-3 and TRBJ2-3, with TRBD1 as a possible D gene (6 bases). The CDR3 runs 11 residues. CDR1 and CDR2 from the germline V gene are SGHTA and FQGTGA. Trimming removed 5 bases at V and 6 bases at J, with 6 bases between. For the CDR3, the DNA is TGTGCCAGCAGCCAGGGGGATACGCAGTATTTT. Translating gives CASSQGDTQYF.